The 6 T cell receptor beta chains below come from one sample, sequenced in a study of T-cell reconstitution after alpha-beta-depleted transplantation in children. A TCRbeta library incorporating unique molecular identifiers was prepared. Via MiXCR, TCRdb re-called the PCR reads, giving one row per CDR3 protein. The sample has about 610,000 distinct CDR3 sequences; about 10% are singletons. The source material was PBMCs from the stem cell graft donor, sampled from the stem cell graft. These receptors originate from a human donor who donated a stem cell graft to a child with acute myeloid leukemia.

This sequence joins TRBV5-8 and TRBJ2-1; D is possibly TRBD1 or TRBD2 (5 bases each). Between the trimmed V and J ends, which lost 2 bases and 5 bases, there was a span of 14 bases. CDR1 is SGHTS and CDR2 is YDEGEE in the germline V gene. The CDR3 totals 15 residues. This CDR3 is CASSFSLRENNEQFF. CDR3 bases: TGTGCCAGCAGCTTCTCCCTCAGGGAGAACAATGAGCAGTTCTTC.

The chain joins TRBV6-1 to TRBJ2-3; 9 positions agree with TRBD1. This CDR3 has 16 residues. J gave up 4 bases and V 6 bases, and 11 bases lay outside the gene matches. Germline assignment: CDR1 MNHNS and CDR2 SASEGT. The CDR3 here is CASSPPAGQGADTQYF. The CDR3 region has the DNA TGTGCCAGCAGCCCTCCGGCGGGACAGGGAGCAGATACGCAGTATTTT.

This clonotype was seen ten or more times. Sequence at one end of the junction differs from germline and may be a read error. The chain couples TRBV6-5 to TRBJ2-1; 10 bases map to TRBD2. This CDR3 has 17 amino acids. From germline, CDR1 is MNHEY and CDR2 SVGAGI. Here the CDR3 DNA reads TGTGCCAGCAGCTACTCGACGCTAGCGGGAGTATACAATGAGCAGTTCTTC. This encodes CASSYSTLAGVYNEQFF.

This clonotype appeared many times. This chain links TRBV29-1 with TRBJ2-5, with 11 bases identical to TRBD2. CDR3 length: 13 residues. The V gene's germline CDR1 is SQVTM and CDR2 ANQGSEA. With V trimmed by 6 bases and J by 2 bases, 2 bases remained unmatched. The CDR3 here is CSVGLADQETQYF. CDR3 coding DNA: TGCAGCGTGGGACTAGCGGATCAAGAGACCCAGTACTTC.

This clonotype came up a few times. The chain joins TRBV28 to TRBJ1-4, with 7 nucleotides matching TRBD1. There are 14 residues in the CDR3. The germline V gene encodes CDR1 MDHEN and CDR2 SYDVKM. Unmatched junction bases numbered 9, after V lost 6 bases and J lost 8 bases. CDR3 residues: CASRQDRTREKLFF. The CDR3 DNA sequence: TGTGCCAGCAGACAGGACAGGACAAGGGAAAAACTGTTTTTT.

This clonotype has a count of ten or more. J is TRBJ2-7 and V is TRBV9, with D possibly TRBD1 on 6 matching bases. The CDR3 is 14 amino acids. V lost 0 bases and J lost 5, with 12 bases in between. Germline values: CDR1 SGDLS, CDR2 YYNGEE. The CDR3 spells CASSVAPGDDEQYF. The DNA for the CDR3 is TGTGCCAGCAGCGTAGCTCCAGGGGATGACGAGCAGTACTTC.